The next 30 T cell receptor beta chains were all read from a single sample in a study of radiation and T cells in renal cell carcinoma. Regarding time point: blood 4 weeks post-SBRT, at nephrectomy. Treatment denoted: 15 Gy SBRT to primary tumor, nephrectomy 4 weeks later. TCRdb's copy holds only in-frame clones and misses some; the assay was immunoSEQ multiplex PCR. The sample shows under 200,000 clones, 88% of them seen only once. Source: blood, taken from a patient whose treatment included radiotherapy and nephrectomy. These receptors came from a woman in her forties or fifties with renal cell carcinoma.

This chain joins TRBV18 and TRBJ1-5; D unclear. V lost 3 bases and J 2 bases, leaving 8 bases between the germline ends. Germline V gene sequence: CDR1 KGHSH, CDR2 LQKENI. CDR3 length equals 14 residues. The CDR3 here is CASSPGRGNQPQHF. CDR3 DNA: TGTGCCAGCTCACCTGGACGGGGCAATCAGCCCCAGCATTTT.

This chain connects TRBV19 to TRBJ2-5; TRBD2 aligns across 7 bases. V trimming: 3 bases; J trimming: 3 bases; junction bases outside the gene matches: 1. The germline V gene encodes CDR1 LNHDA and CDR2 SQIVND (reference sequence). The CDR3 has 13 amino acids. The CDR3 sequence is CASSMGGEETQYF. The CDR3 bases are TGTGCCAGTAGTATGGGAGGGGAAGAGACCCAGTACTTC.

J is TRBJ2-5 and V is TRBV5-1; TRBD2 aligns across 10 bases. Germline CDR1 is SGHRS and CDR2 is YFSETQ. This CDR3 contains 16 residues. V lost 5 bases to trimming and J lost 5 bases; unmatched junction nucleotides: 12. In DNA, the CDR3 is TGCGCCAGCAGTCCTAGAACAGCGGGGGGGCGGGAGACCCAGTACTTC. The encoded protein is CASSPRTAGGRETQYF.

CDR3 residues: CSVKGGQGALGEKLFF. In nucleotides, the CDR3 is TGCAGCGTAAAAGGGGGCCAGGGTGCGCTTGGAGAAAAACTGTTTTTT. J is TRBJ1-4 and V is TRBV29-1; 7 nucleotides match TRBD1. V gave up 6 bases and J gave up 8 bases; unmatched junction bases: 18. CDR1 and CDR2 from the germline V gene are SQVTM and ANQGSEA. This CDR3 contains 16 residues.

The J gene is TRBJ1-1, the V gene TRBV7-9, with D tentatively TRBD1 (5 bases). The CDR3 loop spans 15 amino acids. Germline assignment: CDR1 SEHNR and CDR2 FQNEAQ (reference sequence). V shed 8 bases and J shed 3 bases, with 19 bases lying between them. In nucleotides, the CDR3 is TGTGCCAGCCGAAGGCTGGGTGGGGGGGACACTGAAGCTTTCTTT. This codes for CASRRLGGGDTEAFF.

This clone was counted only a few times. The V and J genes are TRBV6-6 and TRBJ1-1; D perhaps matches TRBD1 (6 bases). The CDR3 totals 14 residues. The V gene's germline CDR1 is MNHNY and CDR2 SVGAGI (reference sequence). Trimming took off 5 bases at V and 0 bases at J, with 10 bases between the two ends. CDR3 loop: CASSADSLNTEAFF. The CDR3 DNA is TGTGCCAGCAGTGCGGACAGTTTGAACACTGAAGCTTTCTTT.

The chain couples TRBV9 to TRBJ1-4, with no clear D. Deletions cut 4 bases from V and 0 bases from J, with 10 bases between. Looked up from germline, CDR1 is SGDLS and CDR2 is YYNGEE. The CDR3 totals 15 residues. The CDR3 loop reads CASSPRSATNEKLFF. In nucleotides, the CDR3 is TGTGCCAGCAGCCCCCGGTCGGCAACTAATGAAAAACTGTTTTTT.

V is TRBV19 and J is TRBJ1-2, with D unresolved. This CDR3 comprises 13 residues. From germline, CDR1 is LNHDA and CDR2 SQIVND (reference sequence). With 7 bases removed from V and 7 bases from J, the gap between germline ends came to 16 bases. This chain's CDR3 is CASTHGPRSGYTF. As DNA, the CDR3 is TGTGCCAGTACGCACGGTCCCCGCTCTGGCTACACCTTC.

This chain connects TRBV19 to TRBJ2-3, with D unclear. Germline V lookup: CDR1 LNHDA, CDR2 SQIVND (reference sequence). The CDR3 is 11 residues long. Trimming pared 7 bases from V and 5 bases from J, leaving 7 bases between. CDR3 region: CASINKDTQYF. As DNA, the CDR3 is TGTGCCAGTATCAATAAAGATACGCAGTATTTT.

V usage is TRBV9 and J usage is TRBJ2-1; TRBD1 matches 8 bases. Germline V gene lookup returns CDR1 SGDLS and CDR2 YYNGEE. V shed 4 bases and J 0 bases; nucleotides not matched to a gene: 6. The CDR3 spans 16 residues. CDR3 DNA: TGTGCCAGCAGCACTAGACAGGGGAGCTCCTACAATGAGCAGTTCTTC. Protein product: CASSTRQGSSYNEQFF.

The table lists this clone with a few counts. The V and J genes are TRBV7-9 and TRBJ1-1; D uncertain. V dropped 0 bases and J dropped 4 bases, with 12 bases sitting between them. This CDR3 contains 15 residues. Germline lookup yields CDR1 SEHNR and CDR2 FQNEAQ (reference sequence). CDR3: CASSLALEGATEAFF. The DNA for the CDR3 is TGTGCCAGCAGCTTAGCGCTCGAAGGAGCCACTGAAGCTTTCTTT.

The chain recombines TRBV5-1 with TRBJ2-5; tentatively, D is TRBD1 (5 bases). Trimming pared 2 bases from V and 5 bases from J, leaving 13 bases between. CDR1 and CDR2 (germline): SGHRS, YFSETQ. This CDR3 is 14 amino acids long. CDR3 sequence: CASSFTGDSETQYF. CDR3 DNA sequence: TGCGCCAGCAGCTTCACAGGAGATTCGGAGACCCAGTACTTC.

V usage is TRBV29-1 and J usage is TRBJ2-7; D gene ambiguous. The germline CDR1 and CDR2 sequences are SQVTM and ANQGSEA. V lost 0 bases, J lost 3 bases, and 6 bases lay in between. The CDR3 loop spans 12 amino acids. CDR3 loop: CSVEDPNYEQYF. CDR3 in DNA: TGCAGCGTTGAAGATCCCAACTACGAGCAGTACTTC.

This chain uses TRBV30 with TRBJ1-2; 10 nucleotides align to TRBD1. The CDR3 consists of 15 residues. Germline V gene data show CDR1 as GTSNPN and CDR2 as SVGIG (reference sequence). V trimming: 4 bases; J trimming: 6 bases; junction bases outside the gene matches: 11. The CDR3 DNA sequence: TGTGCCTGGATCCTACGCGGGACAGGGGCTAATGGCTACACCTTC. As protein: CAWILRGTGANGYTF. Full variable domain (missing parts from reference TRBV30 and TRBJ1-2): SQTIHQWPATLVQPVGSPLSLECTVEGTSNPNLYWYRQAAGRGLQLLFYSVGIGQISSEVPQNLSASRPQDRQFILSSKKLLLSDSGFYLCAWILRGTGANGYTFGSGTRLTVV.

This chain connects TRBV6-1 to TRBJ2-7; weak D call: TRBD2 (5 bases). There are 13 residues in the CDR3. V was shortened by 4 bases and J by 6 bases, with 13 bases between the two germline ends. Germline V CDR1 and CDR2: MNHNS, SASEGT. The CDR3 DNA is TGTGCCAGCAGTGTTTCTCGAGGGCTCGAGCAGTACTTC. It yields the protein CASSVSRGLEQYF.

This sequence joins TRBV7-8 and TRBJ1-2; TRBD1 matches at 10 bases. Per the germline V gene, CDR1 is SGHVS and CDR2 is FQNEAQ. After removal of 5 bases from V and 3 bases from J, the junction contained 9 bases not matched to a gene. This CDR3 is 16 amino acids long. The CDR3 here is CASSPLGQGIYYGYTF. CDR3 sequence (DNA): TGTGCCAGCAGCCCTCTGGGACAGGGGATATACTATGGCTACACCTTC.

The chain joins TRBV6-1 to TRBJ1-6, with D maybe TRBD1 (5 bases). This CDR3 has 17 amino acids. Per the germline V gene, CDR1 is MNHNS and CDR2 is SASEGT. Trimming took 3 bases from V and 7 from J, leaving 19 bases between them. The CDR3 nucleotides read TGTGCCAGCAGTGATGAGCGACTATGGGGGAAAAATTCACCCCTCCACTTT. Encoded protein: CASSDERLWGKNSPLHF.

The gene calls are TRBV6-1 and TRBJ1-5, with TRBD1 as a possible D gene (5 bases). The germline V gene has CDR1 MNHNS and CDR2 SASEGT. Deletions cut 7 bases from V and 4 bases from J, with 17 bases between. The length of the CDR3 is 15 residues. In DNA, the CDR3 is TGTGCCAGCACAACAGGACCCGGTCGGAATCAGCCCCAGCATTTT. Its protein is CASTTGPGRNQPQHF.

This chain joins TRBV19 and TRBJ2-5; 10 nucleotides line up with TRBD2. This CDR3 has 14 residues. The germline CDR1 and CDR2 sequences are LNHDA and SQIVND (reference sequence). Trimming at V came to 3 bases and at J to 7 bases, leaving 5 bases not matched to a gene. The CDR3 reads CASSIRSGGRTQYF. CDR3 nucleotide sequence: TGTGCCAGTAGTATCCGTAGCGGGGGGCGGACCCAGTACTTC. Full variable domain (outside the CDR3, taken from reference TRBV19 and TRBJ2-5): DGGITQSPKYLFRKEGQNVTLSCEQNLNHDAMYWYRQDPGQGLRLIYYSQIVNDFQKGDIAEGYSVSREKKESFPLTVTSAQKNPTAFYLCASSIRSGGRTQYFGPGTRLLVL.

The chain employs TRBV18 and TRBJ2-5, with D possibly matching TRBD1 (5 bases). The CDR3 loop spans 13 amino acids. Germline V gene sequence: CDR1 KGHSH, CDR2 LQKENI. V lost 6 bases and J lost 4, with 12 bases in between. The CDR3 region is CASSPRVGETQYF. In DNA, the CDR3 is TGTGCCAGCTCTCCCAGGGTGGGAGAGACCCAGTACTTC.

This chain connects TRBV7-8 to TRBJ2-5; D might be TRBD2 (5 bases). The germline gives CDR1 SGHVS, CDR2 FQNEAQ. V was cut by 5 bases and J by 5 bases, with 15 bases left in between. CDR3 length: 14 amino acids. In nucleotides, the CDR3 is TGTGCCAGCAGCCAAGGAGCTAGCTCTGAGACCCAGTACTTC. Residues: CASSQGASSETQYF.

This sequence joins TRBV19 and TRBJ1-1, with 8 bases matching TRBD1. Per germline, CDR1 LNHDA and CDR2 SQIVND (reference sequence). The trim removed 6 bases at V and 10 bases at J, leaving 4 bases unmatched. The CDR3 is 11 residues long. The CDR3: CASRDRGRAFF. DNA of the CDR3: TGTGCCAGTAGAGACAGGGGAAGAGCTTTCTTT.

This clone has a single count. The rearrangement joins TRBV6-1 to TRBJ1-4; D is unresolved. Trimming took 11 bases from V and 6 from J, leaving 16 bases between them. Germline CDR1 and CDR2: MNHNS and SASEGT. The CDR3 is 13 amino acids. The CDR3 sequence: CASRSPSDEKLFF. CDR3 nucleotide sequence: TGTGCCTCCCGGTCCCCGTCGGATGAAAAACTGTTTTTT.

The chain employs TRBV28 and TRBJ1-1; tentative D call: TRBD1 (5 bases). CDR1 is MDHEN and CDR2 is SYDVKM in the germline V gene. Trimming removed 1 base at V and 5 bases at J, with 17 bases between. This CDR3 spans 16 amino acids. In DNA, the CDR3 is TGTGCCAGCAGTTTATCTGGATCTCGGCGGGGGACTGAAGCTTTCTTT. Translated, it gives CASSLSGSRRGTEAFF. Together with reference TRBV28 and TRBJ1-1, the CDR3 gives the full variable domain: DVKVTQSSRYLVKRTGEKVFLECVQDMDHENMFWYRQDPGLGLRLIYFSYDVKMKEKGDIPEGYSVSREKKERFSLILESASTNQTSMYLCASSLSGSRRGTEAFFGQGTRLTVV.

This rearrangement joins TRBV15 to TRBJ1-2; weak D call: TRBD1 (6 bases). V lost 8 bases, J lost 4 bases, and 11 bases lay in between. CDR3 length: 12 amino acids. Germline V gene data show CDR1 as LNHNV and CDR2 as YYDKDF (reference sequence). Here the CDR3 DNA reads TGTGCCACCTGGACAGAGTCCTATGGCTACACCTTC. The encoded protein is CATWTESYGYTF.

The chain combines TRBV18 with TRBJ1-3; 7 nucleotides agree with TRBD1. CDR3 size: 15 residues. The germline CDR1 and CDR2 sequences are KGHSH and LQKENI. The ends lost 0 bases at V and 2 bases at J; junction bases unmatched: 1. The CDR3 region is CASSPPTGAGNTIYF. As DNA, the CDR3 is TGTGCCAGCTCACCACCAACAGGGGCTGGAAACACCATATATTTT.

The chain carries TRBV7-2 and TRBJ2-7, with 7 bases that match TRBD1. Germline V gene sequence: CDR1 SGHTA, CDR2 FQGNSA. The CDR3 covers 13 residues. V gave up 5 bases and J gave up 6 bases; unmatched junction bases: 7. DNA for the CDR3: TGTGCCAGCAGCCTACAGGGGCTCGGCGAGCAGTACTTC. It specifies CASSLQGLGEQYF.

CDR3 sequence: CASRTLRDSRNYGYTF. The CDR3 DNA reads TGTGCCAGCAGAACTCTCCGGGACAGCCGAAACTATGGCTACACCTTC. This chain links TRBV27 with TRBJ1-2; 7 bases align to TRBD1. The CDR3 length is 16 residues. Per the germline V gene, CDR1 is MNHEY and CDR2 is SMNVEV (reference sequence). Trimming at V came to 6 bases and at J to 2 bases, leaving 12 bases not matched to a gene.

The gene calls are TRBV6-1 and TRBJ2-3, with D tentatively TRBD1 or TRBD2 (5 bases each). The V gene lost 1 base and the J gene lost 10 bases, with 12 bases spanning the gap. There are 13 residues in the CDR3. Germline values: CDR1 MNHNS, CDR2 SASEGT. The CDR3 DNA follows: TGTGCCAGCAGTGAAGTCGGGGCAGGGTCGCAGTATTTT. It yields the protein CASSEVGAGSQYF.

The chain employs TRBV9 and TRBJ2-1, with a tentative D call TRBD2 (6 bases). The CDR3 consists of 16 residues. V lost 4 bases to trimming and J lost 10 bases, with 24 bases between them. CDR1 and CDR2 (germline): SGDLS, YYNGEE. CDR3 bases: TGTGCCAGCAGCCCCAAGGACTACCCCCTCGACATGGAGCAGTTCTTC. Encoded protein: CASSPKDYPLDMEQFF.